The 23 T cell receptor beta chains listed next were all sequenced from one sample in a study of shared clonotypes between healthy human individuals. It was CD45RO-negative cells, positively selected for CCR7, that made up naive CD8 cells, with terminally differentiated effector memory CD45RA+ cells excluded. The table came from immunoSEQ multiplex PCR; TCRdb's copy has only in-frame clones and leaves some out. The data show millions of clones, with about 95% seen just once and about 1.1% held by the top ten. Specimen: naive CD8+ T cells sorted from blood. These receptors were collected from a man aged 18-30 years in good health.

The DNA of the CDR3 is TGTGCCAGCAGCGAACGGCCCGGGGGGGAGCAGTACTTC. This sequence encodes CASSERPGGEQYF. The chain couples TRBV9 to TRBJ2-7; 7 bases are shared with TRBD2. The CDR3 spans 13 residues. The germline V gene has CDR1 SGDLS and CDR2 YYNGEE. The ends lost 3 bases at V and 7 bases at J; junction bases unmatched: 7.

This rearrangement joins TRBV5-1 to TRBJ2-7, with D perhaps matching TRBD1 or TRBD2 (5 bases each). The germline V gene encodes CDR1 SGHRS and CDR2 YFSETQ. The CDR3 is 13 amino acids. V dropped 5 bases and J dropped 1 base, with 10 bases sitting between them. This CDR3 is CASRGVESYEQYF. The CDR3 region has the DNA TGCGCCAGCAGGGGGGTCGAGTCCTACGAGCAGTACTTC.

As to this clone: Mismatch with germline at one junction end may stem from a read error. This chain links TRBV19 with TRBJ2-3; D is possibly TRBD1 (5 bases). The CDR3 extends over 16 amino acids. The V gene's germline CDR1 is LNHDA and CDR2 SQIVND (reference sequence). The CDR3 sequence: CVSSITGIGGTDTQYF. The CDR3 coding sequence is TGTGTCAGTAGTATTACAGGTATTGGGGGCACAGATACGCAGTATTTT.

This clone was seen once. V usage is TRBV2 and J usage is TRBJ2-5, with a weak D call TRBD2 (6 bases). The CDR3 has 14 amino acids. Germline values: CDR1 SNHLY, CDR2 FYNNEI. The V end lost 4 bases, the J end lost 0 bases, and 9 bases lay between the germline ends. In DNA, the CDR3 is TGTGCCAGCAGTGGGGACTTGTACCAAGAGACCCAGTACTTC. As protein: CASSGDLYQETQYF.

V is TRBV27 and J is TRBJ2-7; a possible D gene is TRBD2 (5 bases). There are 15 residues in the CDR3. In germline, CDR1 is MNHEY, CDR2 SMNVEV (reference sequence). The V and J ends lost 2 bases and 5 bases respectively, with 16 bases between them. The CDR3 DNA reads TGTGCCAGCAGTTTAGGGGTAAGGTCCGGGGACGAGCAGTACTTC. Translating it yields CASSLGVRSGDEQYF.

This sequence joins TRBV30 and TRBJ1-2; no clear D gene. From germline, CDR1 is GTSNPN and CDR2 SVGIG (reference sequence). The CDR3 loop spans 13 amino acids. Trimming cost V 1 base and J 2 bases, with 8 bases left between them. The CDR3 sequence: CAWSGVQNYGYTF. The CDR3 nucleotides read TGTGCCTGGAGTGGGGTACAAAACTATGGCTACACCTTC.

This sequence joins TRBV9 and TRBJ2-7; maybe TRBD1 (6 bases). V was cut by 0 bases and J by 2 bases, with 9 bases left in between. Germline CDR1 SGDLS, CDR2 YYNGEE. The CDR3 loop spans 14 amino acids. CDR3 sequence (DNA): TGTGCCAGCAGCGTAGGTAGGGACACCTACGAGCAGTACTTC. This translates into CASSVGRDTYEQYF.

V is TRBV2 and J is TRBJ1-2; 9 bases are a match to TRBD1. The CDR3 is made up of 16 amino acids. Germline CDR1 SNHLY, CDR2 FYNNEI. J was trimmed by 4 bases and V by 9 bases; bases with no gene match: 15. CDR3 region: CARPSTSTGGGYGYTF. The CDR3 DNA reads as TGTGCCAGGCCGTCGACATCCACAGGGGGCGGCTATGGCTACACCTTC.

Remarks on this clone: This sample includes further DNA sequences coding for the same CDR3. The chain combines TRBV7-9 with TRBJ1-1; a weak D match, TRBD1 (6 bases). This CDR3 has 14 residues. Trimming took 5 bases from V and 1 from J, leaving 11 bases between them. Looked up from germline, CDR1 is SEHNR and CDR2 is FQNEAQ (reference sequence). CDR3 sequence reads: CASSPPTGNTEAFF. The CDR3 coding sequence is TGTGCCAGCAGCCCTCCGACAGGGAACACTGAAGCTTTCTTT.

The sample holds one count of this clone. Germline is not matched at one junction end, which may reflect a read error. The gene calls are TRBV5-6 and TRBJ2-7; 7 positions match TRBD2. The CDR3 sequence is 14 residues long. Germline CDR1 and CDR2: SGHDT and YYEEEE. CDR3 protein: CASSLDFQGGSKDF. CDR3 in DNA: TGTGCCAGCAGCTTAGACTTTCAGGGAGGGAGTAAGGACTTC.

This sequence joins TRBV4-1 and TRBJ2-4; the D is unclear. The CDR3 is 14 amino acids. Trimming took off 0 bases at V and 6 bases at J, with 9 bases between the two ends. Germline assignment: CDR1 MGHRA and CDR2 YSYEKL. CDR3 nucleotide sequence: TGCGCCAGCAGCCAAGATGCGGCTGTAAACATTCAGTACTTC. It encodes CASSQDAAVNIQYF.

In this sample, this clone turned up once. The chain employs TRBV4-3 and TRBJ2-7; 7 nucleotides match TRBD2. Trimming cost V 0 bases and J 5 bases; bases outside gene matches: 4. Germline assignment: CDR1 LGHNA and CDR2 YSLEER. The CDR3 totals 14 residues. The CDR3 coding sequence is TGCGCCAGCAGCCAAGACGGACTAGGCGACGAGCAGTACTTC. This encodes CASSQDGLGDEQYF.

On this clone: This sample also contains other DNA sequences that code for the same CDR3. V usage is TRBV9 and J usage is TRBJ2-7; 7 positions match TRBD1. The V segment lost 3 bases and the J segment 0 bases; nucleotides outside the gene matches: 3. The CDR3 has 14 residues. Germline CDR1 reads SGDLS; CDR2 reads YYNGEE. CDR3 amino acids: CASSGQGSSYEQYF. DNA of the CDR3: TGTGCCAGCAGCGGACAGGGAAGCTCCTACGAGCAGTACTTC.

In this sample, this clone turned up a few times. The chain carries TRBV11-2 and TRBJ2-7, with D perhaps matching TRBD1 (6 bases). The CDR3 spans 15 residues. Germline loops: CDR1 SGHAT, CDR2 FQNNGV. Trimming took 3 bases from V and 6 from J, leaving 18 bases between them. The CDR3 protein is CASSFWGQELIEQYF. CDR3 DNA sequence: TGTGCCAGCAGCTTCTGGGGACAAGAGCTGATCGAGCAGTACTTC.

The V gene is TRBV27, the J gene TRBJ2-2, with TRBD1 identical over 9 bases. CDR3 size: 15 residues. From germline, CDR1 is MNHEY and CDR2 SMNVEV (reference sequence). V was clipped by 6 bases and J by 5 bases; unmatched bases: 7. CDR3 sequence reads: CASSPQGAVTGELFF. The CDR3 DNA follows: TGTGCCAGCAGCCCACAGGGGGCGGTGACCGGGGAGCTGTTTTTT.

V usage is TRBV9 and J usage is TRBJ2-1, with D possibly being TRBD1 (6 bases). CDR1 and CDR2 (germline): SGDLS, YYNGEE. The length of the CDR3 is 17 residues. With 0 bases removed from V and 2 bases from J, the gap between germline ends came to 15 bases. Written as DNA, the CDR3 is TGTGCCAGCAGCGTAGCCCCAACAGGGCACGCCTACAATGAGCAGTTCTTC. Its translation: CASSVAPTGHAYNEQFF.

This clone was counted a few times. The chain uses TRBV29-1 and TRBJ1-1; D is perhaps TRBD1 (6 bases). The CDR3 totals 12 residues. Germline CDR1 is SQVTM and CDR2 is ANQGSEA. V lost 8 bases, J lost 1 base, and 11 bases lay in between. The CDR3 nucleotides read TGCAGCACGCGACAGGCGAACACTGAAGCTTTCTTT. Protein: CSTRQANTEAFF.

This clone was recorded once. The CDR3 DNA is TGTGCCAGCAGCTTAAGCGGGAGGGCCCCGGCCGGGGAGCTGTTTTTT. This translates into CASSLSGRAPAGELFF. The rearrangement uses TRBV5-5 and TRBJ2-2; 10 bases align to TRBD2. The J segment lost 6 bases and the V segment lost 2 bases, leaving 7 bases of the junction unmatched. Germline V gene sequence: CDR1 SGHKS, CDR2 YYEKEE (reference sequence). The CDR3 is made up of 16 amino acids.

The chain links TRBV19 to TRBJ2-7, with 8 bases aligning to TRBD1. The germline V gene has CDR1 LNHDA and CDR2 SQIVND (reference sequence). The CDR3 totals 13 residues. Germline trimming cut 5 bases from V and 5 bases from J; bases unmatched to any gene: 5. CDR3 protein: CASSAGQAHEQYF. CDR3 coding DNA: TGTGCCAGTAGTGCGGGACAGGCCCACGAGCAGTACTTC.

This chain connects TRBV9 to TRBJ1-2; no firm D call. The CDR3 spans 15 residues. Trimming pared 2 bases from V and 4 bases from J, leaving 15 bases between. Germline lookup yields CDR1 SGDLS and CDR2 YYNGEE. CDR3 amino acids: CASSVNDAPSYGYTF. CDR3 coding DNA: TGTGCCAGCAGCGTTAATGACGCCCCCTCCTATGGCTACACCTTC.

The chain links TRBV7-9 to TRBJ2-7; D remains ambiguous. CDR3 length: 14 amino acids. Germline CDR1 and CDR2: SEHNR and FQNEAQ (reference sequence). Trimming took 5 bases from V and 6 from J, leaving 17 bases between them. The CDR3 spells CASSILRDRSEQYF. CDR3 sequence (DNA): TGTGCCAGCAGCATACTACGAGACCGCTCCGAGCAGTACTTC.

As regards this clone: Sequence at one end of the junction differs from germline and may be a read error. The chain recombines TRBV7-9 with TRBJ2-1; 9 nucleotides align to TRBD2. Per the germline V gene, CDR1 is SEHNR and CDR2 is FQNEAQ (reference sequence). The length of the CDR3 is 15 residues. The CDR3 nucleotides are TGTGCCAGCAGGTTAGGACTAGCGCCATACAATGAGCAGTTCTTC. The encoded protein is CASRLGLAPYNEQFF.

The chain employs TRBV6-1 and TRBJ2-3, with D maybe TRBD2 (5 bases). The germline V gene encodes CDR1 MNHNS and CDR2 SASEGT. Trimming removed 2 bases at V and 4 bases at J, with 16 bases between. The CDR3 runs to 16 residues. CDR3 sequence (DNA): TGTGCCAGCAGTGAACATTATGGAGGCGAGGCAGATACGCAGTATTTT. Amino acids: CASSEHYGGEADTQYF.